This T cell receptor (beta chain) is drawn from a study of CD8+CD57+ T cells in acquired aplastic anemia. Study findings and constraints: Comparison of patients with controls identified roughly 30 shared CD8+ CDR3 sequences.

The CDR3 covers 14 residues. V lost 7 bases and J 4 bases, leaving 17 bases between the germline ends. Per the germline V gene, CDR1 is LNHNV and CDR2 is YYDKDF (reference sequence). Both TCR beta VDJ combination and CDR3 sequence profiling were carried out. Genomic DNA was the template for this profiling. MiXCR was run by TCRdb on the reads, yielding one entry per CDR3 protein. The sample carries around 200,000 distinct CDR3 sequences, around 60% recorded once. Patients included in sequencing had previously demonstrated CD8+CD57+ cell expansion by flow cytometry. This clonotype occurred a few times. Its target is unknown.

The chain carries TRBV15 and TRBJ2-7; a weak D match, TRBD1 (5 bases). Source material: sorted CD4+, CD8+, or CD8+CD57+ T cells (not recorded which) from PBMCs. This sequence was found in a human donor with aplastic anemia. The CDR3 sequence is CATTRDRKAYEQYF. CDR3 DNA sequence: TGTGCCACCACCAGGGATCGGAAAGCTTACGAGCAGTACTTC.